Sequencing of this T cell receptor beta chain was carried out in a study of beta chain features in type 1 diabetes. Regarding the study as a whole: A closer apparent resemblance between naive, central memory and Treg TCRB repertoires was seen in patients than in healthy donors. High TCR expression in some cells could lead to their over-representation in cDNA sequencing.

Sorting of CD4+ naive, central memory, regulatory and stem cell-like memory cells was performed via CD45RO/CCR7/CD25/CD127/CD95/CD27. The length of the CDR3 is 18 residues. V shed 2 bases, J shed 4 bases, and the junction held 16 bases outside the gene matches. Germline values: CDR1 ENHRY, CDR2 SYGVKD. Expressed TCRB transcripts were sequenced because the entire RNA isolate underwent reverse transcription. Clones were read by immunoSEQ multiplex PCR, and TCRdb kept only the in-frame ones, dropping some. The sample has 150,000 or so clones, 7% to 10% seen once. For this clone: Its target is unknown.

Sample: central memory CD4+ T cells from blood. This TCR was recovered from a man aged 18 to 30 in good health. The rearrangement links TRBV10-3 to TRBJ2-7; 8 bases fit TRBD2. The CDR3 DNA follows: TGTGCCATCAGTGAGCCGGAAGTCAATCGGGGGGGCCGGTACGAGCAGTACTTC. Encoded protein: CAISEPEVNRGGRYEQYF.